The sequence of this T cell receptor beta chain was determined in a study of human T cells and chemical hapten exposure. One entry per CDR3 protein results from TCRdb running MiXCR on the RACE reads. The top ten clones hold 2% to 2.5% of a sample with roughly 250,000 distinct CDR3 sequences, about 8.1% of them seen once. Time point: pre-sensitization, week 0. Documented treatment: therapeutic diphenylcyclopropenone sensitization with weekly scalp DPC. The source material was whole blood, sampled in connection with sensitization to the hapten diphenylcyclopropenone (DPC). This receptor was taken from a woman aged 40 to 50 with alopecia areata. Some clones in this sample may be carry-over from other donors' samples.

The CDR3 nucleotides read TGCGCCAGCAGCCAAGACAATGGAGCTTTCTTT. It is translated as CASSQDNGAFF. The chain employs TRBV4-3 and TRBJ1-1; no definite D call. V was cut by 0 bases and J by 10 bases, with 6 bases left in between. The CDR3 length is 11 residues. Germline loops: CDR1 LGHNA, CDR2 YSLEER.